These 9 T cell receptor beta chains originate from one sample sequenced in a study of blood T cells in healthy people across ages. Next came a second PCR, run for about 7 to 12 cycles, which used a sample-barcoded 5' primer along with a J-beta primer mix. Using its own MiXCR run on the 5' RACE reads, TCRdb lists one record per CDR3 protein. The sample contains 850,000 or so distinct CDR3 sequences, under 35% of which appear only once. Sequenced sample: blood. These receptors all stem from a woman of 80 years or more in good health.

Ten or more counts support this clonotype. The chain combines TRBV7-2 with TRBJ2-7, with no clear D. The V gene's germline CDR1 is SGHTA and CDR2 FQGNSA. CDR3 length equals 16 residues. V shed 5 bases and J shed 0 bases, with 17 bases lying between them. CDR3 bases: TGTGCCAGCAGCCCCACCTGGGTAGCCAGCTCCTACGAGCAGTACTTC. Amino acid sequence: CASSPTWVASSYEQYF.

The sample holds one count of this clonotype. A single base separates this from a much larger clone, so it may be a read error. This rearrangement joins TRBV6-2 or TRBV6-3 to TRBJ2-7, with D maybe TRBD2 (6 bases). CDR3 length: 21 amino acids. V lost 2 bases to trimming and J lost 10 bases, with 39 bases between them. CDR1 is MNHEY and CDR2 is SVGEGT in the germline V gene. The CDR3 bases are TGTGCCAGCAGTTACGAACTGGAGCCGGCACTAGCAGCCTCCGGAGAGGAGGCCCAGTACTTC. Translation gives CASSYELEPALAASGEEAQYF.

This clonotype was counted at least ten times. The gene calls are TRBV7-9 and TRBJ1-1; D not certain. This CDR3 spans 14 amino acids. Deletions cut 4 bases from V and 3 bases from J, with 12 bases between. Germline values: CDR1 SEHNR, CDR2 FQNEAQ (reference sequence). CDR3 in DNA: TGTGCCAGCAGCTACCCCCCCGGGTACACTGAAGCTTTCTTT. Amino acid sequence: CASSYPPGYTEAFF.

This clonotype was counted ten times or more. CDR3 amino acids: CASSGTSGDTQYF. CDR3 nucleotide sequence: TGTGCCAGCAGCGGGACCTCGGGAGATACGCAGTATTTT. J is TRBJ2-3 and V is TRBV9; the D is unclear. The V gene's germline CDR1 is SGDLS and CDR2 YYNGEE. The CDR3 consists of 13 residues. V was clipped by 3 bases and J by 5 bases, with 10 bases between them.

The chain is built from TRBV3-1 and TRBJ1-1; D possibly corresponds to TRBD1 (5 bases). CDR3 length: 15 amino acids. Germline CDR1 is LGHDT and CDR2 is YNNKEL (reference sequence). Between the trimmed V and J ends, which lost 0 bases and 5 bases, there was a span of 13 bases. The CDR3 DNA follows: TGTGCCAGCAGCCAAGAGGCGATGGGGGATACTGAAGCTTTCTTT. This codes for CASSQEAMGDTEAFF.

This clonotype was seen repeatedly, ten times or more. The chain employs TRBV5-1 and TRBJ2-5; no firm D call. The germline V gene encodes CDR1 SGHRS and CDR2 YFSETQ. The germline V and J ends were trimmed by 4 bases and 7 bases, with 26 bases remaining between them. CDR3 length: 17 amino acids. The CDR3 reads CASSLLGGKGGVGTQYF. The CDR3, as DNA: TGCGCCAGCAGCCTCCTTGGTGGGAAGGGCGGTGTTGGGACCCAGTACTTC.

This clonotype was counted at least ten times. The CDR3 coding sequence is TGTGCCAGCAGTCCACAGGGAAAGGGCTATGGCTACACCTTC. Translating it yields CASSPQGKGYGYTF. The chain recombines TRBV12-3 or TRBV12-4 with TRBJ1-2; D is possibly TRBD1 (6 bases). V lost 5 bases, J lost 4 bases, and 14 bases lay in between. The CDR3 runs to 14 residues.

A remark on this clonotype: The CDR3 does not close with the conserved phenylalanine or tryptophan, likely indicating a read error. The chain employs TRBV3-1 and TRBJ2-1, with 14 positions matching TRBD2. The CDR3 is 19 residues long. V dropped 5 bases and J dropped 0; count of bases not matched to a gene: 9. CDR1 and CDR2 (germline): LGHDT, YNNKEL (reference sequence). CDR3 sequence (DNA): TGTGCCAGCAGCTACGGACTAGCGGGGGGTCCGAGCTCCTACAATGAGCAGTTCGTC. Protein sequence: CASSYGLAGGPSSYNEQFV.

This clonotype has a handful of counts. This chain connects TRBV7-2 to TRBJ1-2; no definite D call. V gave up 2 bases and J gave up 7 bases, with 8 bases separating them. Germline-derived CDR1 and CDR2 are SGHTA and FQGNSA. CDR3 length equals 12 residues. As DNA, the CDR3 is TGTGCCAGCAGCTTATCCGGCACTGGCTACACCTTC. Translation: CASSLSGTGYTF.